Listed below are T cell receptor beta chains from one sample, sequenced in a study of blood T cell repertoires in COVID-19. Clones were sequenced by immunoSEQ multiplex PCR, and TCRdb holds only the in-frame ones, with some missing. The sample contains tens of thousands of clones, roughly 82% of which appear only once. The sample comprised peripheral blood. The receptor set was obtained from an elderly man with acute or convalescent COVID-19. Each CDR3 is given with its conserved first and last residue. A D gene is named only where the DNA matches it firmly. Clone size is shown for a subset of rows, as once, few, many or a class of expanded clone.

clone_size: -; d_call: -; v_call: TRBV19; j_call: TRBJ2-1; cdr3_length: 15; cdr3_nt: TGTGCCAGTAGTATAGGATCGGGGGCCTACAATGAGCAGTTCTTC; cdr3_aa: CASSIGSGAYNEQFF
clone_size: -; d_call: -; v_call: TRBV21-1; j_call: TRBJ1-2; cdr3_length: 15; cdr3_nt: TGTGCCAGCAGCCTACAACAAACAGGGCCTCATGGCTACACCTTC; cdr3_aa: CASSLQQTGPHGYTF
clone_size: -; d_call: -; v_call: TRBV9; j_call: TRBJ1-3; cdr3_length: 16; cdr3_nt: TGTGCCAGCAGCCCCACTCCAGGGAACTCTGGAAACACCATATATTTT; cdr3_aa: CASSPTPGNSGNTIYF
clone_size: -; d_call: -; v_call: TRBV3-1/TRBV3-2; j_call: TRBJ1-1; cdr3_length: 13; cdr3_nt: TGTGCCAGCAGGCACGTGGGAGAATCTGAAGCTTTCTTT; cdr3_aa: CASRHVGESEAFF
clone_size: few; d_call: TRBD1; v_call: TRBV7-8; j_call: TRBJ1-6; cdr3_length: 16; cdr3_nt: TGTGCCAGCAGCTCGAGGACAGGGTCGGGAATGGCTCACGTCCACTTT; cdr3_aa: CASSSRTGSGMAHVHF
clone_size: -; d_call: TRBD1; v_call: TRBV10-3; j_call: TRBJ1-3; cdr3_length: 15; cdr3_nt: TGTGCCATCAGCCGGGACAGGGGTTCTGGAAACACCATATATTTT; cdr3_aa: CAISRDRGSGNTIYF
clone_size: -; d_call: -; v_call: TRBV29-1; j_call: TRBJ2-2; cdr3_length: 13; cdr3_nt: TGCAGCGTTGAACTAAAGAGCACCGGGGAGCTGTTTTTT; cdr3_aa: CSVELKSTGELFF
clone_size: -; d_call: -; v_call: TRBV2; j_call: TRBJ1-5; cdr3_length: 15; cdr3_nt: TGTGCCAGCAGGGCCTCTGGGGGCGCCGAGCAGCCCCAGCATTTT; cdr3_aa: CASRASGGAEQPQHF
clone_size: -; d_call: -; v_call: TRBV7-2; j_call: TRBJ1-6; cdr3_length: 14; cdr3_nt: TGTGCCAGCAGCTTAGGGCAGCCCGGGTCACCCCTCCACTTT; cdr3_aa: CASSLGQPGSPLHF
clone_size: once; d_call: TRBD1; v_call: TRBV5-1; j_call: TRBJ1-6; cdr3_length: 15; cdr3_nt: TGCGCCAGCAGCCCCTACGGACAGGATAATTCACCCCTCCACTTT; cdr3_aa: CASSPYGQDNSPLHF
clone_size: -; d_call: TRBD1; v_call: TRBV7-9; j_call: TRBJ1-1; cdr3_length: 17; cdr3_nt: TGTGCCAGCAGTCCTCCGGGACAGGGGGCGCTTGACACTGAAGCTTTCTTT; cdr3_aa: CASSPPGQGALDTEAFF
clone_size: -; d_call: -; v_call: TRBV12-3/TRBV12-4; j_call: TRBJ2-5; cdr3_length: 13; cdr3_nt: TGTGCCAGCAGTTTGGAGCCGCAAGAGACCCAGTACTTC; cdr3_aa: CASSLEPQETQYF
clone_size: few; d_call: TRBD1; v_call: TRBV9; j_call: TRBJ1-2; cdr3_length: 14; cdr3_nt: TGTGCCAGCAGCCCTGGACAGGGGATCTATGGCTACACCTTC; cdr3_aa: CASSPGQGIYGYTF
clone_size: once; d_call: TRBD1; v_call: TRBV19; j_call: TRBJ2-7; cdr3_length: 12; cdr3_nt: TGTGCCAGTAGTAACAGGGGTGCCGAGCAGTACTTC; cdr3_aa: CASSNRGAEQYF
clone_size: -; d_call: -; v_call: TRBV19; j_call: TRBJ1-2; cdr3_length: 15; cdr3_nt: TGTGCCAGTAGTATACAGGCGACTACTAACTATGGCTACACCTTC; cdr3_aa: CASSIQATTNYGYTF
clone_size: -; d_call: TRBD1; v_call: TRBV6-5; j_call: TRBJ2-7; cdr3_length: 16; cdr3_nt: TGTGCCAGCAGTTACTTGCCGGGACAGGGGGCGTACGAGCAGTACTTC; cdr3_aa: CASSYLPGQGAYEQYF
clone_size: -; d_call: -; v_call: TRBV7-2; j_call: TRBJ1-3; cdr3_length: 16; cdr3_nt: TGTGCCAGCAGCTTGCTCGCAGGGCTCTCTGGAAACACCATATATTTT; cdr3_aa: CASSLLAGLSGNTIYF
clone_size: -; d_call: TRBD1; v_call: TRBV7-9; j_call: TRBJ1-4; cdr3_length: 18; cdr3_nt: TGTGCCAGCAGCTCCCGTCCGGGACAGGGCACGGGCAATGAAAAACTGTTTTTT; cdr3_aa: CASSSRPGQGTGNEKLFF
clone_size: once; d_call: -; v_call: TRBV5-6; j_call: TRBJ1-1; cdr3_length: 17; cdr3_nt: TGTGCCAGCAGCCCTTGGGGGAGGTTAGAGAGGAACACTGAAGCTTTCTTT; cdr3_aa: CASSPWGRLERNTEAFF
clone_size: -; d_call: TRBD2; v_call: TRBV5-4; j_call: TRBJ2-3; cdr3_length: 17; cdr3_nt: TGTGCCAGCAGCACGGGACTAGCGGGGGGGAAGACAGATACGCAGTATTTT; cdr3_aa: CASSTGLAGGKTDTQYF
clone_size: -; d_call: -; v_call: TRBV4-2; j_call: TRBJ1-2; cdr3_length: 14; cdr3_nt: TGTGCCAGCAGCCAAGATGGCAGGGAAGATGGCTACACCTTC; cdr3_aa: CASSQDGREDGYTF
clone_size: -; d_call: -; v_call: TRBV4-2; j_call: TRBJ1-2; cdr3_length: 15; cdr3_nt: TGTGCCAGCAGCCAAGATCTAGCGGGAAGGGGTGGCTACACCTTC; cdr3_aa: CASSQDLAGRGGYTF
clone_size: -; d_call: -; v_call: TRBV5-8; j_call: TRBJ1-2; cdr3_length: 13; cdr3_nt: TGTGCCAGCAGCTTGGCCAAGGGAGGGGGCTACACCTTC; cdr3_aa: CASSLAKGGGYTF
clone_size: medium-sized; d_call: -; v_call: TRBV2; j_call: TRBJ2-7; cdr3_length: 14; cdr3_nt: TGTGCCAGCAGTGAACGAAAAAGCCTCTACGAGCAGTACTTC; cdr3_aa: CASSERKSLYEQYF
clone_size: many; d_call: TRBD1; v_call: TRBV6-6; j_call: TRBJ1-1; cdr3_length: 14; cdr3_nt: TGTGCCAGCAAAGGTAGGGGGCAGAACACTGAAGCTTTCTTT; cdr3_aa: CASKGRGQNTEAFF